The clone carrying this T cell receptor (beta chain) was counted a few times. Its antigen is as yet unknown. The CDR3 loop spans 13 amino acids. Germline V lookup: CDR1 LGHDT, CDR2 YNNKEL (reference sequence). V was clipped by 6 bases and J by 6 bases; unmatched bases: 7. These data originate in a study of blood T cells in healthy people across ages. Regarding the study as a whole: Because donor CMV status was unknown, expanded clonotype changes were possibly confounded.

Through a sample-barcoded 5' primer and a J-beta primer mix, a second PCR was run for roughly 6 to 11 cycles. TCRdb redid the calling of the 5' RACE reads with MiXCR, one entry per CDR3 protein. The sample lists approximately 1,000,000 distinct CDR3 sequences; more than 35% were seen once. This TCR was recovered from a woman aged 60-70 years in good health. The sample consisted of blood. The J gene is TRBJ2-7, the V gene TRBV3-1, with 8 bases lining up with TRBD1. CDR3 bases: TGTGCCAGCAGACTCGGGACAGGTGGCGAGCAGTACTTC. It specifies CASRLGTGGEQYF.